This entry describes one TCR beta chain. A much larger clone sits a single nucleotide away, making a read error possible. The germline V gene has CDR1 SGHDT and CDR2 YYEEEE. CDR3 size: 17 residues. V gave up 0 bases and J gave up 6 bases, with 16 bases separating them. This sample's RNA came from whole unsorted tissue. Distant lung tissue was collected more than 3 cm away from the tumor edge. Three rounds of nested PCR, following a modified ARM-PCR protocol, produced the TCRbeta library. MiXCR was run by TCRdb on the multiplex PCR reads, yielding one entry per CDR3 protein. Altogether about 110,000 distinct CDR3 sequences are present, 62% being singletons, with the ten largest covering roughly 19%. The data were obtained in a study of tumor and adjacent non-tumor tissue in lung cancer.

The chain links TRBV5-6 to TRBJ1-6; no clear D. This clonotype originated in a man between 60 and 70 years old with non-small cell lung cancer. Material: distant non-tumor lung tissue. The CDR3 nucleotides are TGTGCCAGCAGCTTGGCCCTGGGAAATTGGTTTAATTCACCCCTCCACTTT. This translates into CASSLALGNWFNSPLHF. Full variable domain (outside the CDR3, taken from reference TRBV5-6 and TRBJ1-6): DAGVTQSPTHLIKTRGQQVTLRCSPKSGHDTVSWYQQALGQGPQFIFQYYEEEERQRGNFPDRFSGHQFPNYSSELNVNALLLGDSALYLCASSLALGNWFNSPLHFGNGTRLTVT.